This TCR beta chain was sequenced during a study of OX40 agonist ivuxolimab in advanced cancers. General study points: In CD8+ T cells, expanded clones were on average more numerous than in CD4+.

For this clone: Antigen specificity is unknown.

TCRdb's copy holds only in-frame clones and misses some; the assay was immunoSEQ multiplex PCR. The sample includes some 70,000 clones, 83% seen only once; the top ten take roughly 2.5%. Germline V gene data show CDR1 as SGHVS and CDR2 as FNYEAQ. V shed 0 bases, J shed 0 bases, and the junction held 3 bases outside the gene matches. The CDR3 sequence is 16 residues long. This specimen was CD4+ or CD8+ T cells sorted from blood, taken in a trial of the OX40 agonist ivuxolimab. V and J are TRBV7-6 and TRBJ2-7; 9 nucleotides agree with TRBD2. The TCR was taken from an adult with an advanced solid tumor such as melanoma, head and neck, liver or kidney cancer. The CDR3 sequence: CASSLASGGSSYEQYF. CDR3 in DNA: TGTGCCAGCAGCTTAGCTAGCGGGGGCAGCTCCTACGAGCAGTACTTC.